The 21 T cell receptor beta chains in this list originate from one sample, sequenced in a study of T cells in Graves' hyperthyroidism and ophthalmopathy. What was amplified from RNA transcripts were TCR beta CDR3 regions. First-round RT-PCR targeting the TCR CDR3 was performed with the HTBI primer set. Each CDR3 protein gets one entry after TCRdb re-called the multiplex PCR reads with MiXCR. The table lists around 600,000 distinct CDR3 sequences, approximately 14% of them singletons. The sample was blood. Every receptor here comes from a woman between 18 and 29 years old with Graves' ophthalmopathy.

Many counts were recorded for this clonotype. The chain recombines TRBV12-3 or TRBV12-4 with TRBJ2-5; 9 positions match TRBD1. Trimming removed 3 bases from V and 5 bases from J; junction bases left unmatched: 22. This CDR3 contains 20 residues. CDR3 in amino acids: CASSFGARGVRQGGGETQYF. CDR3 coding DNA: TGTGCCAGCAGTTTTGGGGCCAGGGGGGTGAGACAGGGGGGAGGTGAGACCCAGTACTTC.

This clonotype was seen repeatedly, ten times or more. The gene calls are TRBV7-2 and TRBJ2-1, with D possibly TRBD2 on 5 matching bases. The V end was cut by 6 bases, the J end by 4 bases, with 13 bases between. Germline V CDR1 and CDR2: SGHTA, FQGNSA. This CDR3 comprises 14 residues. The chain's CDR3 is CASRPGGGYNEQFF. The CDR3 nucleotides are TGTGCCAGCAGACCCGGAGGCGGATACAATGAGCAGTTCTTC.

This clonotype came up many times. This chain uses TRBV24-1 with TRBJ2-5; D remains unclear. Trimming shortened V by 4 bases and J by 0 bases, and 11 bases separated the two germline ends. Germline values: CDR1 KGHDR, CDR2 SFDVKD. The CDR3 has 15 amino acids. CDR3 nucleotides: TGTGCCACCAGTGACCCGACATCGAACCAAGAGACCCAGTACTTC. Its translation is CATSDPTSNQETQYF.

This clonotype appeared many times. The rearrangement links TRBV3-1 to TRBJ1-6, with a tentative D call TRBD1 (6 bases). Germline V gene data show CDR1 as LGHDT and CDR2 as YNNKEL (reference sequence). This CDR3 contains 14 residues. V was clipped by 0 bases and J by 11 bases, with 11 bases between them. CDR3 residues: CASSQDRGDTPLHF. The CDR3 bases are TGTGCCAGCAGCCAAGATAGGGGGGATACACCCCTCCACTTT. Using reference TRBV3-1 and TRBJ1-6 for the parts outside the CDR3, the full variable domain is DTAVSQTPKYLVTQMGNDKSIKCEQNLGHDTMYWYKQDSKKFLKIMFSYNNKELIINETVPNRFSPKSPDKAHLNLHINSLELGDSAVYFCASSQDRGDTPLHFGNGTRLTVT.

This clonotype was detected only a few times. V gene TRBV3-1 combines with J gene TRBJ2-4, with 7 bases that match TRBD1. The CDR3 has 16 residues. Germline CDR1 is LGHDT and CDR2 is YNNKEL (reference sequence). The ends lost 5 bases at V and 3 bases at J; junction bases unmatched: 10. CDR3 in amino acids: CASSTSLGTVKNIQYF. CDR3 in DNA: TGTGCCAGCAGCACAAGCCTCGGGACAGTCAAAAACATTCAGTACTTC.

This clonotype has at least ten counts. The chain carries TRBV11-3 and TRBJ2-4; D is perhaps TRBD2 (6 bases). Trimming removed 0 bases from V and 6 bases from J, with 9 bases in between. This CDR3 comprises 14 residues. CDR1 is SGHNT and CDR2 is YENEEA in the germline V gene. Written as DNA, the CDR3 is TGTGCCAGCAGCTTAGAGCAGGGAGGAAACATTCAGTACTTC. This sequence encodes CASSLEQGGNIQYF.

The table lists this clonotype with many counts. The chain has TRBV28 and TRBJ2-5; D gene unclear. This CDR3 has 14 residues. The germline gives CDR1 MDHEN, CDR2 SYDVKM. V was pared by 7 bases and J by 4 bases, with 16 bases between. The DNA of the CDR3 is TGTGCCAGCACCGTACGCCTTACCGGAGAGACCCAGTACTTC. Amino acid sequence: CASTVRLTGETQYF.

This clonotype was recorded at least ten times. The rearrangement links TRBV7-9 to TRBJ2-7; tentative D call: TRBD2 (5 bases). This CDR3 has 14 amino acids. Germline V gene lookup returns CDR1 SEHNR and CDR2 FQNEAQ (reference sequence). V shed 4 bases and J shed 0 bases, with 10 bases lying between them. This chain's CDR3 is CASSSRTDSYEQYF. DNA of the CDR3: TGTGCCAGCAGCTCCCGGACTGACTCCTACGAGCAGTACTTC.

This clonotype was detected many times. This rearrangement joins TRBV28 to TRBJ2-1; the match to TRBD1 covers 9 bases. Germline CDR1 MDHEN, CDR2 SYDVKM. The V segment lost 6 bases and the J segment 8 bases; nucleotides outside the gene matches: 8. CDR3 length: 14 amino acids. Here the CDR3 reads CASRREQGAYEQFF. The CDR3 DNA reads as TGTGCCAGCAGACGGGAACAGGGGGCCTATGAGCAGTTCTTC.

This chain uses TRBV7-9 with TRBJ2-1; 13 positions match TRBD2. This CDR3 contains 17 residues. Losses at the gene ends were 4 bases for V and 8 bases for J; bases not matched to a gene: 11. Germline loops: CDR1 SEHNR, CDR2 FQNEAQ (reference sequence). DNA for the CDR3: TGTGCCAGCAGCTCCTCGGCCGGGACTAGCGGGACCGATGAGCAGTTCTTC. Protein product: CASSSSAGTSGTDEQFF.

In its sample, this clonotype was seen a few times. Here the CDR3 reads CASSIDLGTSDYQETQYF. The CDR3 region has the DNA TGTGCCAGTAGTATAGATCTCGGGACTAGCGACTACCAAGAGACCCAGTACTTC. The chain employs TRBV19 and TRBJ2-5, with 10 bases fitting TRBD2. Germline CDR1 is LNHDA and CDR2 is SQIVND (reference sequence). V lost 0 bases, J lost 0 bases, and 7 bases stayed unmatched. The CDR3 consists of 18 residues.

Here the CDR3 reads CAWAPQAYTEAFF. For the CDR3, the DNA is TGTGCCTGGGCCCCACAGGCCTACACTGAAGCTTTCTTT. This chain links TRBV30 with TRBJ1-1; perhaps TRBD1 as D (5 bases). The CDR3 is made up of 13 amino acids. Trimming took 5 bases from V and 3 from J, leaving 13 bases between them. Germline loops: CDR1 GTSNPN, CDR2 SVGIG (reference sequence). Full variable domain (outside the CDR3, taken from reference TRBV30 and TRBJ1-1): SQTIHQWPATLVQPVGSPLSLECTVEGTSNPNLYWYRQAAGRGLQLLFYSVGIGQISSEVPQNLSASRPQDRQFILSSKKLLLSDSGFYLCAWAPQAYTEAFFGQGTRLTVV.

This clonotype was observed many times. The CDR3 DNA sequence: TGTGCCAGCAGACTCATAGCGGGAATGGGTGATACGCAGTATTTT. Protein product: CASRLIAGMGDTQYF. This chain connects TRBV2 to TRBJ2-3; the match to TRBD2 covers 8 bases. J gave up 6 bases and V 6 bases, and 11 bases lay outside the gene matches. The CDR3 is made up of 15 amino acids. Germline V gene lookup returns CDR1 SNHLY and CDR2 FYNNEI.

The gene calls are TRBV12-3 or TRBV12-4 and TRBJ2-2; 13 nucleotides agree with TRBD2. There are 16 residues in the CDR3. V shed 5 bases, J shed 7 bases, and the junction held 7 bases outside the gene matches. Here the CDR3 reads CASSDAGLAGLGELFF. DNA for the CDR3: TGTGCCAGCAGTGATGCGGGACTAGCGGGACTCGGGGAGCTGTTTTTT.

The sample holds many counts of this clonotype. This chain connects TRBV11-3 to TRBJ2-3; D is undetermined. The CDR3 sequence is 17 residues long. Germline V gene sequence: CDR1 SGHNT, CDR2 YENEEA. V gave up 5 bases and J gave up 0 bases, with 18 bases separating them. CDR3 coding DNA: TGTGCCAGCAGCCAACGAGGCCCGCTAGTAAGCACAGATACGCAGTATTTT. This translates into CASSQRGPLVSTDTQYF.

This clonotype appeared a few times. CDR3 nucleotides: TGCGCCAGCAGCCAACCCCTCGGGATTGAGCAGTTCTTC. Amino acid sequence: CASSQPLGIEQFF. This rearrangement joins TRBV4-1 to TRBJ2-1; TRBD2 might be the D (5 bases). Trimming removed 2 bases from V and 9 bases from J, with 11 bases in between. CDR1 MGHRA and CDR2 YSYEKL come from the germline V gene. The length of the CDR3 is 13 residues.

Turning to this clonotype: A junction boundary mismatches the germline segment, possibly from a read error. This rearrangement joins TRBV6-1 to TRBJ1-6; D gene uncertain. The germline CDR1 and CDR2 sequences are MNHNS and SASEGT. The length of the CDR3 is 17 residues. CDR3 coding DNA: TGTACCAGCAGTGATGTGTTGCCAAGGCAGGACGGTTCACCCCTCCACTTT. Encoded protein: CTSSDVLPRQDGSPLHF.

This clonotype was detected ten times or more. This sequence joins TRBV28 and TRBJ2-7, with 7 nucleotides matching TRBD2. CDR1 and CDR2 (germline): MDHEN, SYDVKM. The CDR3 runs 12 residues. After removal of 8 bases from V and 3 bases from J, the junction contained 4 bases not matched to a gene. CDR3 bases: TGTGCCAGCTATGGGGAGGGCTACGAGCAGTACTTC. Translation gives CASYGEGYEQYF.

About this clonotype: Germline and junction disagree at one end, which may indicate a read error. This chain links TRBV27 with TRBJ2-7; tentative D call: TRBD1 (6 bases). The CDR3 runs to 13 residues. CDR1 is MNHEY, CDR2 SMNVEV, per germline (reference sequence). CDR3 bases: TGTGCCAGCAGGAGGACAGCGCTATACGAGCTGTACTTC. Amino acid sequence: CASRRTALYELYF.

This clonotype has a handful of counts. The chain uses TRBV9 and TRBJ2-5; D remains unclear. This CDR3 region has 13 residues. From germline, CDR1 is SGDLS and CDR2 YYNGEE. The V gene lost 0 bases and the J gene lost 1 base, with 4 bases spanning the gap. As DNA, the CDR3 is TGTGCCAGCAGCGTAGCTCCCCAAGAGACCCAGTACTTC. Translated, it gives CASSVAPQETQYF.

This clonotype was recorded at least ten times. The rearrangement joins TRBV7-9 to TRBJ1-3, with TRBD1 identical over 8 bases. The CDR3 length is 16 residues. With V trimmed by 1 base and J by 2 bases, 4 bases remained unmatched. The germline gives CDR1 SEHNR, CDR2 FQNEAQ (reference sequence). In DNA, the CDR3 is TGTGCCAGCAGCTTAGGGGGACAGGCGACTGGAAACACCATATATTTT. This translates into CASSLGGQATGNTIYF.